The subject of this entry is one T cell receptor (beta chain). Its specificity is unknown. PCR primers comprised 60 Vbeta and 13 Jbeta primers. Assay: immunoSEQ multiplex PCR; the TCRdb copy retains only in-frame clones and omits some. The sample table sets out approximately 120,000 clones. The data were taken from a study of cytomegalovirus exposure and HLA in healthy donors. In the study overall: There were more than 350 genotyped donors. Of these, 75% to 85% fell in the genetic ancestry cluster associated with self-reported Caucasian donors. Study-wide findings and caveats: Apparent HLA restriction characterized most CMV-associated TCR beta chains in a later analysis. Association of approximately 16,000 TCR beta sequences with HLA alleles was found at 0.05 false discovery rate in a later analysis.

Trimming removed 3 bases from V and 6 bases from J; junction bases left unmatched: 6. The CDR3 consists of 14 residues. Germline V CDR1 and CDR2: MDHEN, SYDVKM. The chain employs TRBV28 and TRBJ2-7; 9 nucleotides line up with TRBD2. The TCR originated in a woman in her sixties in good health and CMV-seronegative. Sequences were obtained from PBMCs. This CDR3 is CASSLLAGASEQYF. CDR3 nucleotide sequence: TGTGCCAGCAGTTTGTTAGCGGGAGCGAGCGAGCAGTACTTC.